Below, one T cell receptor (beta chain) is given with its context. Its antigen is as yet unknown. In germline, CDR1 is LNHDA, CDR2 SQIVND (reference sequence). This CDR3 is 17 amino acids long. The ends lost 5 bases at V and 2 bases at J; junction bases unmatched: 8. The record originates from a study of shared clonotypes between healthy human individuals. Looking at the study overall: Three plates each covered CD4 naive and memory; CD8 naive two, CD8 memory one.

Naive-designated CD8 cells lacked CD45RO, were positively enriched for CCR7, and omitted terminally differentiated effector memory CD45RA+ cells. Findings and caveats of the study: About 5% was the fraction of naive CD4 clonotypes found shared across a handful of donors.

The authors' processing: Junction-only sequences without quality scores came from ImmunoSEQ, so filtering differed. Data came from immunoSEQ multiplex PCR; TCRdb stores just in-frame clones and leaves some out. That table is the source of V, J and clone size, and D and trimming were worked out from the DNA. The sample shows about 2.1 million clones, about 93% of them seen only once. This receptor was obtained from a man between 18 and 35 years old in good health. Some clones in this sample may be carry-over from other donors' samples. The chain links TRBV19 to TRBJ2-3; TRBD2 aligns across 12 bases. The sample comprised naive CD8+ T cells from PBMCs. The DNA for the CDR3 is TGTGCCAGTAGTCACCGGACTAGCGGGGCTTTCACAGATACGCAGTATTTT. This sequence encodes CASSHRTSGAFTDTQYF.